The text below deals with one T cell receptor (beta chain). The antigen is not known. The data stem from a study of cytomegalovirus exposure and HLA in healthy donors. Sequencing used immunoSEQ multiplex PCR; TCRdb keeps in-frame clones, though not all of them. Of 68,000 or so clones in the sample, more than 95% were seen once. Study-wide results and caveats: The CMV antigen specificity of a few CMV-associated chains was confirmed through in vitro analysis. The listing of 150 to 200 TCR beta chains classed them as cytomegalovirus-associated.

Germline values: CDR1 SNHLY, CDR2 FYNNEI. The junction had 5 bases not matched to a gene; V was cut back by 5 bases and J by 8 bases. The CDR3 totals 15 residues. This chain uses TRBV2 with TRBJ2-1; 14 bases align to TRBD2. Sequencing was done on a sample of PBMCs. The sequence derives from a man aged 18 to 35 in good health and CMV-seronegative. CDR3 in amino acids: CASSPAGLAGDEQFF. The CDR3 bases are TGTGCCAGCAGTCCCGCGGGACTAGCGGGAGATGAGCAGTTCTTC.